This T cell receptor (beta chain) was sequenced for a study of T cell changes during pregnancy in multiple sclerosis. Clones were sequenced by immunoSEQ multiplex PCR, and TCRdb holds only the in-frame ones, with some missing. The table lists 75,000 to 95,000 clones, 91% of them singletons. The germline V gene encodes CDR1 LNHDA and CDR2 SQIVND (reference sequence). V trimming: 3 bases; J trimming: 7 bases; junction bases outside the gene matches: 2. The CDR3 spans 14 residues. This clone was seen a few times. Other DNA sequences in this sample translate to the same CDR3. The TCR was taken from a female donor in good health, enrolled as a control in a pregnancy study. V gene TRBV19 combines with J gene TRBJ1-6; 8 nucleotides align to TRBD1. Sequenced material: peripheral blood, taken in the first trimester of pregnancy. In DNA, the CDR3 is TGTGCCAGTAGTATTGGGACAGGCAATTCACCCCTCCACTTT. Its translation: CASSIGTGNSPLHF.